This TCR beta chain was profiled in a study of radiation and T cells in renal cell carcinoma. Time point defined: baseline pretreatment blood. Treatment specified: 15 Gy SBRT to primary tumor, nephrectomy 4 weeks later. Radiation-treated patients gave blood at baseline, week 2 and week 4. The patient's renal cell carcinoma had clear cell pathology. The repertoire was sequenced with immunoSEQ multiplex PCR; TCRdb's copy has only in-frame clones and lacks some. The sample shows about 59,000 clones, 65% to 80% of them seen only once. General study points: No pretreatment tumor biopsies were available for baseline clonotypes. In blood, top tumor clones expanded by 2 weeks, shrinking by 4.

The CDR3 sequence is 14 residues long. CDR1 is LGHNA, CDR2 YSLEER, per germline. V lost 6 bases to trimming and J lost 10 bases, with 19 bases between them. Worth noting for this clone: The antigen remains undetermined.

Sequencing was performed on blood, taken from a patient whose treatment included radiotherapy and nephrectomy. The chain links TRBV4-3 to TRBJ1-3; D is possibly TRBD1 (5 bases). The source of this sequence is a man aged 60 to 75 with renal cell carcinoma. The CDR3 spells CASSDLGGARTIYF. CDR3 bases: TGCGCCAGCAGTGACTTGGGAGGGGCCAGAACCATATATTTT.